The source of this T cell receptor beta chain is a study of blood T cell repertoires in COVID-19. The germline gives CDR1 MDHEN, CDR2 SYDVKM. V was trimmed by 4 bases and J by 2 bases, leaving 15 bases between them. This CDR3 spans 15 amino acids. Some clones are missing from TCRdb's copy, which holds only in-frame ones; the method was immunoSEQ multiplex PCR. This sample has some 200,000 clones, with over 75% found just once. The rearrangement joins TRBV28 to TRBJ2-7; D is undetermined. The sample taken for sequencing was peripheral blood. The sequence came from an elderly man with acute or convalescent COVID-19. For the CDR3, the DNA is TGTGCCAGCAGTTCCCCGGGTCATTCCCCCTACGAGCAGTACTTC. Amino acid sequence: CASSSPGHSPYEQYF.